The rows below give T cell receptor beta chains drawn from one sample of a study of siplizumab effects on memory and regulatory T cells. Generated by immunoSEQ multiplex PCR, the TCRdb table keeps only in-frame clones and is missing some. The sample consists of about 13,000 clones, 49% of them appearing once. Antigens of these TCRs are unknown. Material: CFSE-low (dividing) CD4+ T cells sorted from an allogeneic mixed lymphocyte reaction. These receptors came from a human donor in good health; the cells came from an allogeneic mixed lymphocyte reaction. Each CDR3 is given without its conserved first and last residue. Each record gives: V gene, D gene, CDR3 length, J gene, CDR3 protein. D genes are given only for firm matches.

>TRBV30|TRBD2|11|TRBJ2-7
AWSGLAGGEQY
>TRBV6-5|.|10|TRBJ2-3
ASSQGTDTQY
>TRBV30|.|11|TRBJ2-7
AWSPRTDYEQY
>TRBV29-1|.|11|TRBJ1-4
SVVEPTNEKLF
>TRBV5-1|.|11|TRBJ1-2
ASSFDTGYGYT
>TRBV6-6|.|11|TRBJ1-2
ASSPGPGHGYT
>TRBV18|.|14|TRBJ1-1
ASSLGGAVKGTEAF
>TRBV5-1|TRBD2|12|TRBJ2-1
ASSPSGENNEQF
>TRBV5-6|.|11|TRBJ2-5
ASSFPMDETQY
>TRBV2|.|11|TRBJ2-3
ASRLEGTDTQY
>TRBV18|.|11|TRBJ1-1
ASSQLLDTEAF
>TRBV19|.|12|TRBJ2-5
ASSPRQTQETQY
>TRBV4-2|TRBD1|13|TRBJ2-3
ASSINRGSTDTQY
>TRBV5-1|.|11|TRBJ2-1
ASSPDNTEEQF
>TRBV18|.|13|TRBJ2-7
ASSTTGLPLYEQY
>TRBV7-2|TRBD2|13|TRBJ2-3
ASSPSGVRTDTQY
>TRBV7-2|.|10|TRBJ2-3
ASSLGPDTQY
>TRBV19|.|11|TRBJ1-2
ASSSTGYYGYT
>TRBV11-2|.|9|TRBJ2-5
ASSAGETQY
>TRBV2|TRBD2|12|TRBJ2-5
ASRDGGVRETQY
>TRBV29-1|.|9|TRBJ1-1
SVVMVTEAF
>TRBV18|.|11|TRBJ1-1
ASSPAQGTEAF
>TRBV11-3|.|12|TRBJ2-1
ASSLERIETEQF
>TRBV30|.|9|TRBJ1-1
AWSSGGKAF
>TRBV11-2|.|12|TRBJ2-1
ASSLEVGWNEQF
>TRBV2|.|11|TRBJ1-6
ASSEPGNSPLH